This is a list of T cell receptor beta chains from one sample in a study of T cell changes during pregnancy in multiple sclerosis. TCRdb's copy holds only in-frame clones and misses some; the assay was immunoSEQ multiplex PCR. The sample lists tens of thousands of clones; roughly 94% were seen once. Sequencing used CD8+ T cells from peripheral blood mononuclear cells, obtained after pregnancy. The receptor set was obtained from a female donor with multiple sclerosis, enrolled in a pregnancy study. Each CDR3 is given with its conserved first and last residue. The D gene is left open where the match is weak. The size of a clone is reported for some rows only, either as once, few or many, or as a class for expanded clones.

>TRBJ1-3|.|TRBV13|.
CASSFRGEFSGNTIYF
TGTGCCAGCAGCTTCCGAGGTGAATTCTCTGGAAACACCATATATTTT
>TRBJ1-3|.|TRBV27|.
CASSPGAAGNTIYF
TGTGCCAGCAGTCCAGGGGCGGCTGGAAACACCATATATTTT
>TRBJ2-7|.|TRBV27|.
CASSSTSYEQYF
TGTGCCAGCAGTTCTACCTCCTACGAGCAGTACTTC
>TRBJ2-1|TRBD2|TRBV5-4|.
CASSSGLAGVNEQFF
TGTGCCAGCAGCTCGGGACTAGCGGGAGTCAATGAGCAGTTCTTC
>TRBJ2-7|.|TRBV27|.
CASSLAESYEQYF
TGTGCCAGCAGTTTAGCCGAGTCCTACGAGCAGTACTTC
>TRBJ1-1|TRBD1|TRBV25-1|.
CASSPWTGEINTEAFF
TGTGCCAGCAGTCCGTGGACAGGGGAGATCAACACTGAAGCTTTCTTT
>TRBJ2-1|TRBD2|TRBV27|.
CASRLAVNYNEQFF
TGTGCCAGCAGACTAGCGGTTAACTACAATGAGCAGTTCTTC
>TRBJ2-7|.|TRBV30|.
CVARQDAYEQYF
TGTGTTGCGAGACAGGATGCGTACGAGCAGTACTTC
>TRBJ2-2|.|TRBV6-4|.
CASSDSADTGELFF
TGTGCCAGCAGTGACTCGGCTGACACCGGGGAGCTGTTTTTT
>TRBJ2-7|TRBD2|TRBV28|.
CASSLRAGAYEQYF
TGTGCCAGCAGTTTAAGAGCGGGAGCTTACGAGCAGTACTTC
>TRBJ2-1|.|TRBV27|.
CASSDLNRRDEQFF
TGTGCCAGCAGCGACCTAAACCGCCGGGATGAGCAGTTCTTC
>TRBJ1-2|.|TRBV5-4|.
CASSPANYGYTF
TGTGCCAGCAGCCCAGCTAACTATGGCTACACCTTC
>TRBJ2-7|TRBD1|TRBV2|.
CASRDGQGAGEQYF
TGTGCCAGCAGGGATGGACAGGGGGCGGGAGAGCAGTACTTC
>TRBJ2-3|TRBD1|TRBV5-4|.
CASSSGRGTGVSDTQYF
TGTGCCAGCAGCTCGGGCCGAGGGACAGGGGTGTCAGATACGCAGTATTTT
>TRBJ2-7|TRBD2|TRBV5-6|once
CASSPETSPYEQYF
TGTGCCAGCAGCCCGGAGACTAGCCCCTACGAGCAGTACTTC
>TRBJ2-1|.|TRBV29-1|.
CSTSGALSYNEQFF
TGCAGCACTAGTGGAGCACTCTCCTACAATGAGCAGTTCTTC
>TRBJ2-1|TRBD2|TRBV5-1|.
CATTTSGGYNEQFF
TGCGCCACTACCACTAGCGGGGGCTACAATGAGCAGTTCTTC
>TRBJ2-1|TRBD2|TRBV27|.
CASSARREDYNEQFF
TGTGCCAGCAGTGCCCGGCGGGAGGACTACAATGAGCAGTTCTTC
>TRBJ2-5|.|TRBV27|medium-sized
CASSGGGGGSTETQYF
TGTGCCAGCAGTGGGGGCGGGGGCGGGAGCACAGAGACCCAGTACTTC
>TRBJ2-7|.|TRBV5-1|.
CASRETATYEQYF
TGCGCCAGCAGGGAGACAGCTACCTACGAGCAGTACTTC
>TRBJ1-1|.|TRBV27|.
CASSLTGKYTEAFF
TGTGCCAGCAGTTTAACCGGGAAGTACACTGAAGCTTTCTTT
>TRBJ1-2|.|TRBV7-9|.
CASSPREVIYGYTF
TGTGCCAGCAGCCCCAGGGAGGTAATCTATGGCTACACCTTC
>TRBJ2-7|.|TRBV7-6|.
CASSHGRGYNEQYF
TGTGCCAGCAGCCACGGCAGGGGATACAACGAGCAGTACTTC
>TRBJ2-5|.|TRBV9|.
CASSVDGPSVETQYF
TGTGCCAGCAGCGTAGACGGTCCTAGCGTAGAGACCCAGTACTTC
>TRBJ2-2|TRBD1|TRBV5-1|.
CASSYGQGRRGLSGELFF
TGCGCCAGCAGTTACGGACAGGGCAGACGGGGGCTCAGCGGGGAGCTGTTTTTT
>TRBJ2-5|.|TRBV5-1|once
CASSLPGDQTQYF
TGCGCCAGCAGCTTGCCGGGGGACCAGACCCAGTACTTC
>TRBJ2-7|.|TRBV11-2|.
CASSLGPDTYEQYF
TGTGCCAGCAGCTTAGGTCCGGACACCTACGAGCAGTACTTC
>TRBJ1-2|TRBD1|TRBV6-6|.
CASSYDRGDGYTF
TGTGCCAGCAGTTATGACAGGGGGGATGGCTACACCTTC
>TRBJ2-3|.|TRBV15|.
CATSSVPGMLPDTQYF
TGTGCCACCAGCAGTGTCCCGGGGATGCTTCCGGATACGCAGTATTTT
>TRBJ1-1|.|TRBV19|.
CASRAGANTEAFF
TGTGCCAGTAGAGCAGGGGCTAACACTGAAGCTTTCTTT
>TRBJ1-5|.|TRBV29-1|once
CSVEEEPNPGLLFQPQHF
TGCAGCGTTGAAGAAGAGCCAAATCCGGGACTCTTATTTCAGCCCCAGCATTTT
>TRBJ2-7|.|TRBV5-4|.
CASSDGTLFYEQYF
TGTGCCAGCAGCGACGGGACTTTGTTCTACGAGCAGTACTTC
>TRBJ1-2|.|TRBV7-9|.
CASSPTLQDIYGYTF
TGTGCCAGCAGCCCCACCCTTCAGGACATCTATGGCTACACCTTC
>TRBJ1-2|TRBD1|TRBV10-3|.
CAISGPGQGGRNYGYTF
TGTGCCATCAGTGGACCGGGACAGGGAGGGAGGAACTATGGCTACACCTTC
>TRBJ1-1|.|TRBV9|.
CASSVVRAPDEAFF
TGTGCCAGCAGCGTAGTTCGAGCCCCTGATGAAGCTTTCTTT
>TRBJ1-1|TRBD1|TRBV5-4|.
CASSLTQGATEAFF
TGTGCCAGCAGCCTGACACAGGGGGCCACTGAAGCTTTCTTT
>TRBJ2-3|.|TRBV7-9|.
CASSSHNLPQYF
TGTGCCAGCAGCTCCCATAATCTACCGCAGTATTTT
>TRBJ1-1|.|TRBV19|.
CASSSQGGTEAFF
TGTGCCAGTAGTTCCCAGGGTGGCACTGAAGCTTTCTTT
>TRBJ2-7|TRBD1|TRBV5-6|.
CASSSGTGTYEQYF
TGTGCCAGCAGCTCCGGGACAGGAACCTACGAGCAGTACTTC
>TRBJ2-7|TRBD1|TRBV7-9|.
CASSLAGTGHHEQYF
TGTGCCAGCAGCTTAGCAGGGACAGGGCACCACGAGCAGTACTTC
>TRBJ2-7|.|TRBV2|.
CASSEGTAIYEQYF
TGTGCCAGCAGTGAAGGGACAGCAATCTACGAGCAGTACTTC
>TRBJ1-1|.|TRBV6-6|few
CASSLTGNTEAFF
TGTGCCAGCAGTCTGACGGGGAACACTGAAGCTTTCTTT
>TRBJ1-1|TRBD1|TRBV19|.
CASSIVYRGPGAEAFF
TGTGCCAGTAGTATCGTTTACAGGGGTCCCGGGGCTGAAGCTTTCTTT
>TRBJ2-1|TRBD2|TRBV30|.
CALGTSGSYNEQFF
TGTGCCTTGGGGACTAGCGGGAGCTACAATGAGCAGTTCTTC
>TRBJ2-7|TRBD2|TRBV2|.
CARRLAGYVQYF
TGTGCCAGACGACTAGCGGGATACGTGCAGTACTTC
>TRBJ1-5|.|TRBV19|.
CASSIGGNQPQHF
TGTGCCAGTAGTATCGGGGGCAATCAGCCCCAGCATTTT
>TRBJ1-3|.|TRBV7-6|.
CASGGGSGNTIYF
TGTGCCAGCGGCGGAGGTTCTGGAAACACCATATATTTT